This T cell receptor (beta chain) was observed in a study of blood T cell repertoires in COVID-19. Looking at the study overall: Both acute and convalescent COVID-19 samples were obtained from the United States, Italy and Spain. From T cells, B-cell-depleted T cells, or PBMCs came the material, which was cDNA or gDNA.

The CDR3 is 15 amino acids. V gave up 9 bases and J gave up 3 bases, with 16 bases separating them. CDR1 is SGHRS and CDR2 is YFSETQ in the germline V gene. As originally analysed: Nucleated cell number was recorded as an estimate derived from reference gene primer amplification. Libraries were prepared by immunoSEQ multiplex PCR; TCRdb keeps only in-frame clonotypes and omits some of them. V, J and clone size are taken as reported in that table, and D and trimming were inferred from the DNA itself. The table shows around 200,000 clones, with approximately 85% occurring only once. V is TRBV5-1 and J is TRBJ2-6; D unresolved. The source of this sequence is a human donor with active or convalescent COVID-19. The donor label of this sample is uncertain. Sample: peripheral blood. The CDR3 is CATYPSPGGANVLTF. CDR3 coding DNA: TGCGCCACCTACCCGTCCCCTGGTGGGGCCAACGTCCTGACTTTC.